The subject of this entry is one TCR beta chain. The data belong to a study of T cell changes during pregnancy in multiple sclerosis. V lost 2 bases and J lost 6, with 19 bases in between. The CDR3 length is 17 residues. Germline-derived CDR1 and CDR2 are SGHTA and FQGTGA. Using immunoSEQ multiplex PCR, the repertoire was profiled, and TCRdb retains in-frame clones only, with some absent. The sample includes 40,000 to 50,000 clones, about nine tenths of them seen just once. The clonotype comes from a female donor with multiple sclerosis, enrolled in a pregnancy study. This chain links TRBV7-3 with TRBJ2-2; D is possibly TRBD2 (6 bases). Sequences were derived from CD8+ T cells from peripheral blood mononuclear cells, sampled in the first trimester of pregnancy. The CDR3 coding sequence is TGTGCCAGCAGCTTATTAGGGACTCCCGCGGGTGCCGGGGAGCTGTTTTTT. Translating gives CASSLLGTPAGAGELFF.